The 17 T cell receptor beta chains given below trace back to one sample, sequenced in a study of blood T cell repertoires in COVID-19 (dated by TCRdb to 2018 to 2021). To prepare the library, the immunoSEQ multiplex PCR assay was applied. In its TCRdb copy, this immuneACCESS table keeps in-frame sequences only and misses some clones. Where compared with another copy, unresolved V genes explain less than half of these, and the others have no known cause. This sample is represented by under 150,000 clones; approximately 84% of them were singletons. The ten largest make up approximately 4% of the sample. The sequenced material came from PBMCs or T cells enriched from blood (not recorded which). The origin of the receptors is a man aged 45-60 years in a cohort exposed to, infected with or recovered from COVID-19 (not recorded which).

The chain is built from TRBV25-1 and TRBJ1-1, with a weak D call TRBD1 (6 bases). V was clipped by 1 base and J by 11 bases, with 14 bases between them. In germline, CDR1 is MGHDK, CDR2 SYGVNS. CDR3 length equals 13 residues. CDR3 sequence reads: CASSEFGRGGAFF. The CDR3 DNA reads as TGTGCCAGCAGTGAATTCGGCAGGGGAGGGGCTTTCTTT.

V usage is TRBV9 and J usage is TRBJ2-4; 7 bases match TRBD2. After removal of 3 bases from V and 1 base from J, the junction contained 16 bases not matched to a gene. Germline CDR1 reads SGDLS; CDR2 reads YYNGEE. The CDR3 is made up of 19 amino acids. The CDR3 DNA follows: TGTGCCAGCAGCGGCTCTATATACGCGGGGGATTGGGCCAAAAACATTCAGTACTTC. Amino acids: CASSGSIYAGDWAKNIQYF.

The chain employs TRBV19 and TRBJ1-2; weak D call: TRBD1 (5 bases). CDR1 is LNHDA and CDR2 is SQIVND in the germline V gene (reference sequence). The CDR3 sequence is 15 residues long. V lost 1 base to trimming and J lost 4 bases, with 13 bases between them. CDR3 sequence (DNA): TGTGCCAGTAGTATAGGAGCGACAGTCCTCTATGGCTACACCTTC. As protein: CASSIGATVLYGYTF. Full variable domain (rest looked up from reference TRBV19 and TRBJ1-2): DGGITQSPKYLFRKEGQNVTLSCEQNLNHDAMYWYRQDPGQGLRLIYYSQIVNDFQKGDIAEGYSVSREKKESFPLTVTSAQKNPTAFYLCASSIGATVLYGYTFGSGTRLTVV.

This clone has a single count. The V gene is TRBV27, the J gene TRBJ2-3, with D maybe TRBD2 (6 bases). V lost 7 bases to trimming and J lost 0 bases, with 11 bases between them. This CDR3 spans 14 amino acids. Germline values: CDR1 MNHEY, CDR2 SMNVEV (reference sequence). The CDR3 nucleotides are TGTGCCAGCACTGTTAGCGGCAGCACAGATACGCAGTATTTT. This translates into CASTVSGSTDTQYF.

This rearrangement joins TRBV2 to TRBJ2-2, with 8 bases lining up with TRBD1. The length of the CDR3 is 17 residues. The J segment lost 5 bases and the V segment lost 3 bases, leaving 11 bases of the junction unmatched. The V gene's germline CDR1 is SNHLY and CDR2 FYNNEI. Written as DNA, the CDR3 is TGTGCCAGCAGTGACCCCTCCAGGGGGCGCAAGACCGGGGAGCTGTTTTTT. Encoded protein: CASSDPSRGRKTGELFF.

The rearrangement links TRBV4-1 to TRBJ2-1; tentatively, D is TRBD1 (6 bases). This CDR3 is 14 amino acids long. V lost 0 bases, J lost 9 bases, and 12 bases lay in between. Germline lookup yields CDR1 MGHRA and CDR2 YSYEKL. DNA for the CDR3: TGCGCCAGCAGCCAAGATAACAGGGTGGCTGAGCAGTTCTTC. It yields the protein CASSQDNRVAEQFF.

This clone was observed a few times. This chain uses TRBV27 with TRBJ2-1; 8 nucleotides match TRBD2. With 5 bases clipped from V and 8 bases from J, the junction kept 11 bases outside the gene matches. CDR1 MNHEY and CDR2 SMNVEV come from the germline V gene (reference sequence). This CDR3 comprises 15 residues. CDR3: CASSNSGGPNHEQFF. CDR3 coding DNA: TGTGCCAGCAGTAATTCGGGAGGGCCAAATCATGAGCAGTTCTTC.

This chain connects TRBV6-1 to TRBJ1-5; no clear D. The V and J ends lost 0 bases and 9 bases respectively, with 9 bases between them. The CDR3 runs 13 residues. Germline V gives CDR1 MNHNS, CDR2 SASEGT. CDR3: CASSEARGSPQHF. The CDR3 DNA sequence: TGTGCCAGCAGTGAAGCGCGAGGTTCGCCCCAGCATTTT.

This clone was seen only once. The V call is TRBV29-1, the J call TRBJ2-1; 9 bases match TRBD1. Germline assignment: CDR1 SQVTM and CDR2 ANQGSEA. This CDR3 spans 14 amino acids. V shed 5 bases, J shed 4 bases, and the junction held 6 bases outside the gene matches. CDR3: CSVTGTGKYNEQFF. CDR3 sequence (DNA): TGCAGCGTTACTGGGACAGGGAAGTACAATGAGCAGTTCTTC.

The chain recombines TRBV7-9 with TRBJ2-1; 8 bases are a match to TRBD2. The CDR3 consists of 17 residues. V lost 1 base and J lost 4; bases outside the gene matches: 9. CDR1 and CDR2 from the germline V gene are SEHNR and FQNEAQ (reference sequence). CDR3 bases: TGTGCCAGCAGCTTAGGGGGGACGGGAGGGCCGTACAATGAGCAGTTCTTC. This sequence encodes CASSLGGTGGPYNEQFF.

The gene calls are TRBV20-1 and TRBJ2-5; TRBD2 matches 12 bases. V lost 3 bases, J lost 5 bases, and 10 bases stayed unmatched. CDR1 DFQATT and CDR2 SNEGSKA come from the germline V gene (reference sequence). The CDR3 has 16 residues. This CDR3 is CSASTELAGGSETQYF. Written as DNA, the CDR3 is TGCAGTGCTAGTACCGAACTAGCGGGGGGCAGCGAGACCCAGTACTTC.

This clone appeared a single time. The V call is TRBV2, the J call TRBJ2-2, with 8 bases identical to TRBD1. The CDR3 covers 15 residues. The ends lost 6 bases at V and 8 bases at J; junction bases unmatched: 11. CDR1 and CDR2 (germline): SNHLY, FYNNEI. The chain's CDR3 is CASRPFQGAPGELFF. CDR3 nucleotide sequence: TGTGCCAGCAGGCCCTTTCAGGGGGCGCCAGGGGAGCTGTTTTTT.

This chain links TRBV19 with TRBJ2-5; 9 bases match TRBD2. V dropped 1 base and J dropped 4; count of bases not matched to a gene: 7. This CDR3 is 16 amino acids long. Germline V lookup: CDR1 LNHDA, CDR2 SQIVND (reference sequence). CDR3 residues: CASSIVSSGSLETQYF. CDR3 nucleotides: TGTGCCAGTAGTATAGTTAGTAGCGGGAGTTTAGAGACCCAGTACTTC.

CDR3 region: CASSEYGTGELFF. CDR3 bases: TGTGCCAGCAGTGAATACGGCACCGGGGAGCTGTTTTTT. The chain combines TRBV25-1 with TRBJ2-2, with unresolved D. The ends were cut back, 0 bases at V and 4 bases at J, with 3 bases in the middle. This CDR3 is 13 amino acids long. CDR1 MGHDK and CDR2 SYGVNS come from the germline V gene. The whole variable domain, remainder taken from reference TRBV25-1 and TRBJ2-2, is EADIYQTPRYLVIGTGKKITLECSQTMGHDKMYWYQQDPGMELHLIHYSYGVNSTEKGDLSSESTVSRIRTEHFPLTLESARPSHTSQYLCASSEYGTGELFFGEGSRLTVL.

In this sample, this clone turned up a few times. In nucleotides, the CDR3 is TGTGCCAGCTCTCCGTGGGCAGGAGAGACCCAGTACTTC. Translating it yields CASSPWAGETQYF. This chain connects TRBV18 to TRBJ2-5; D remains unclear. Germline-derived CDR1 and CDR2 are KGHSH and LQKENI. V was clipped by 6 bases and J by 4 bases, with 12 bases between them. CDR3 length equals 13 residues. The full variable domain, its missing parts supplied by reference TRBV18 and TRBJ2-5, is NAGVMQNPRHLVRRRGQEARLRCSPMKGHSHVYWYRQLPEEGLKFMVYLQKENIIDESGMPKERFSAEFPKEGPSILRIQQVVRGDSAAYFCASSPWAGETQYFGPGTRLLVL.

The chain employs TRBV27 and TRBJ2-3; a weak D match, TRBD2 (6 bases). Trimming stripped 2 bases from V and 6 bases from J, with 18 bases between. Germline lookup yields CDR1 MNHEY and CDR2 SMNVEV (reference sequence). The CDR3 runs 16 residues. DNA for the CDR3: TGTGCCAGCAGTTTACGGCTAGCGACTTCGGAGGATACGCAGTATTTT. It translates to CASSLRLATSEDTQYF.

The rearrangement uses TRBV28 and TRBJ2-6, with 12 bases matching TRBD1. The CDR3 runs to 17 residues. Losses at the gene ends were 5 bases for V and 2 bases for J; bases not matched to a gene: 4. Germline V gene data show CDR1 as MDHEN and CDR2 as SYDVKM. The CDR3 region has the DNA TGTGCCAGCAGTACGTGGGACAGGGGGCCTGGGGCCAACGTCCTGACTTTC. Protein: CASSTWDRGPGANVLTF.